These T cell receptor beta chains were read from a single sample in a study of T cell repertoires in cytomegalovirus infection. One entry per CDR3 protein, called by TCRdb with MiXCR from the reads. The sample holds fewer than 900,000 distinct CDR3 sequences, around 29% seen once. These receptors' antigens are unknown. Sample: cultured CD8+ T cells from PBMCs, taken from culture after CMV antigen stimulation. Receptors originate from a human donor in good health (CMV status not recorded). Some clones in this sample may be carry-over from other donors' samples. Both conserved end residues are part of each CDR3. D genes are given only for firm matches. Some rows mark clone size as missing; the rest say once, few, many or name a class of expanded clone.

CASSLLVGLSEKLFF,TGTGCCAGCAGTTTATTAGTCGGATTAAGTGAAAAACTGTTTTTT,TRBV12-3/TRBV12-4,TRBJ1-4,-,-
CASSLFRQGHTEAFF,TGTGCCAGCAGTTTATTCCGACAGGGTCACACTGAAGCTTTCTTT,TRBV28,TRBJ1-1,many,TRBD1
CASFPLGGSNEQFF,TGTGCCAGCTTTCCATTAGGAGGGAGCAATGAGCAGTTCTTC,TRBV7-8,TRBJ2-1,many,-
CASSWTGSHPYGYTF,TGTGCCAGCAGTTGGACAGGCTCGCACCCCTATGGCTACACCTTC,TRBV27,TRBJ1-2,few,TRBD1
CASSLTQGDYGYTF,TGTGCCAGCAGCTTGACTCAGGGTGACTATGGCTACACCTTC,TRBV5-4,TRBJ1-2,-,-
CASSLGSGSSGNTIYF,TGTGCCAGCAGCTTAGGTTCGGGAAGCTCTGGAAACACCATATATTTT,TRBV7-2,TRBJ1-3,few,-
CASSEPGQGERNTIYF,TGTGCCAGCAGCGAACCGGGACAGGGGGAAAGAAACACCATATATTTT,TRBV7-8,TRBJ1-3,-,TRBD1
CASSLVVGTEAFF,TGTGCCAGCAGTTTAGTCGTGGGCACTGAAGCTTTCTTT,TRBV12-3/TRBV12-4,TRBJ1-1,few,-
CASSIFPNTGELFF,TGTGCCAGTAGTATTTTTCCGAACACCGGGGAGCTGTTTTTT,TRBV19,TRBJ2-2,few,-
CASSYRGGNYGYTF,TGTGCCAGCAGTTACAGGGGTGGGAACTATGGCTACACCTTC,TRBV6-8,TRBJ1-2,few,-
CAIDRSYNEQFF,TGTGCCATCGATAGGAGCTACAATGAGCAGTTCTTC,TRBV10-3,TRBJ2-1,-,-
CASSYSWRGETQYF,TGTGCCAGCAGTTACTCTTGGCGTGGAGAGACCCAGTACTTC,TRBV6-5,TRBJ2-5,few,-
CASSYSASSGNTIYF,TGTGCCAGCAGTTACTCGGCCTCCTCTGGAAACACCATATATTTT,TRBV6-5,TRBJ1-3,-,-
CASSPLGGASVGYTF,TGTGCCAGCAGCCCCTTGGGGGGGGCCTCAGTTGGCTACACCTTC,TRBV7-9,TRBJ1-2,many,-
CASTRGLAGMNTGELFF,TGTGCCAGCACGAGAGGACTAGCGGGAATGAACACCGGGGAGCTGTTTTTT,TRBV6-2/TRBV6-3,TRBJ2-2,-,TRBD2
CASSYEGTYNEQFF,TGTGCCAGCAGTTACGAGGGGACCTACAATGAGCAGTTCTTC,TRBV6-6,TRBJ2-1,few,-
CASTRRQGGRRNSEAFF,TGTGCCAGCACCCGACGTCAGGGGGGAAGGAGGAATTCTGAAGCTTTCTTT,TRBV6-6,TRBJ1-1,-,TRBD1
CASSPAPGQGWAEKLFF,TGTGCCAGCAGCCCAGCACCCGGACAGGGATGGGCTGAAAAACTGTTTTTT,TRBV7-9,TRBJ1-4,many,TRBD1
CASSQRGGSTGELFF,TGTGCCAGCAGCCAGCGGGGGGGATCGACCGGGGAGCTGTTTTTT,TRBV7-9,TRBJ2-2,-,TRBD2
CASSQGGPLSEQFF,TGCGCCAGCAGCCAAGGGGGACCCCTAAGTGAGCAGTTCTTC,TRBV4-3,TRBJ2-1,-,-
CASSWTDLHQPQHF,TGTGCCAGCAGCTGGACGGACTTACATCAGCCCCAGCATTTT,TRBV28,TRBJ1-5,-,-
CSAIGTSGSTLTDTQYF,TGCAGTGCTATAGGGACTAGCGGGTCCACCCTCACAGATACGCAGTATTTT,TRBV20-1,TRBJ2-3,-,TRBD2
CASSYSITTEAFF,TGTGCCAGCAGTTACTCGATAACTACCGAAGCTTTCTTT,TRBV6-5,TRBJ1-1,few,-
CASSLSGYRNIQYF,TGTGCCAGCAGCTTATCAGGGTATCGGAACATTCAGTACTTC,TRBV7-2,TRBJ2-4,few,-
CASSSTGTSYNSPLHF,TGTGCCAGCAGTTCCACCGGGACCTCCTATAATTCACCCCTCCACTTT,TRBV28,TRBJ1-6,-,-
CASSQEVTYTGELFF,TGTGCCAGCAGCCAAGAGGTCACATACACCGGGGAGCTGTTTTTT,TRBV4-1,TRBJ2-2,once,-
CASSQDSGKETQYF,TGCGCCAGCAGCCAAGATTCAGGGAAAGAGACCCAGTACTTC,TRBV4-3,TRBJ2-5,few,-
CASGSWDRGFEKLFF,TGTGCTAGTGGTTCGTGGGACAGGGGGTTTGAAAAACTGTTTTTT,TRBV12-5,TRBJ1-4,few,TRBD1
CASKSTYGGGFNTGELFF,TGTGCCAGCAAGTCAACTTATGGCGGGGGGTTTAACACCGGGGAGCTGTTTTTT,TRBV19,TRBJ2-2,-,TRBD2
CSASTSGVGTDTQYF,TGCAGTGCTAGCACTAGCGGGGTAGGGACAGATACGCAGTATTTT,TRBV20-1,TRBJ2-3,many,TRBD2
CASSLEVTGEETQYF,TGTGCTAGCAGCTTAGAAGTTACGGGGGAAGAGACCCAGTACTTC,TRBV7-7,TRBJ2-5,few,-
CSDRTESEAFF,TGCAGCGACCGGACGGAATCTGAAGCTTTCTTT,TRBV29-1,TRBJ1-1,-,-
CATLGGTGDHEQYF,TGTGCCACCCTAGGGGGGACAGGGGACCACGAGCAGTACTTC,TRBV7-9,TRBJ2-7,-,TRBD1
CASSYAAVAGYGYTF,TGTGCCAGCAGTTACGCTGCTGTCGCAGGCTATGGCTACACCTTC,TRBV6-2/TRBV6-3,TRBJ1-2,-,-
CASMDGRNTGELFF,TGTGCCAGCATGGATGGAAGAAACACCGGGGAGCTGTTTTTT,TRBV9,TRBJ2-2,-,-
CASSLFGRGLLEQYF,TGTGCCAGCAGTTTATTCGGCAGGGGGCTTCTCGAGCAGTACTTC,TRBV27,TRBJ2-7,-,TRBD1
CAIKANDRPYEQYF,TGTGCCATCAAGGCCAATGACAGGCCCTACGAGCAGTACTTC,TRBV10-3,TRBJ2-7,-,-
CASSHPPWLAGATDTQYF,TGTGCCAGCAGCCATCCCCCGTGGCTAGCGGGGGCCACAGATACGCAGTATTTT,TRBV14,TRBJ2-3,-,TRBD2
CASSLLGGDNEQFF,TGTGCCAGCAGTTTATTAGGGGGAGACAATGAGCAGTTCTTC,TRBV28,TRBJ2-1,-,-
CASRGTEVSYEQYF,TGTGCCAGCAGGGGGACGGAGGTGTCCTACGAGCAGTACTTC,TRBV25-1,TRBJ2-7,-,-
CASSLGRGAVTDTQYF,TGTGCCAGCAGCTTAGGACGGGGGGCTGTCACAGATACGCAGTATTTT,TRBV7-2,TRBJ2-3,many,-
CASSPPGRAGYTF,TGTGCCAGCTCACCACCGGGCAGGGCCGGCTACACCTTC,TRBV18,TRBJ1-2,few,-
CASSLKTGAEAFF,TGCGCCAGCAGCTTGAAAACAGGGGCTGAAGCTTTCTTT,TRBV5-1,TRBJ1-1,few,TRBD1
CASSYRGQEAFF,TGTGCCAGCAGTTACCGGGGGCAGGAAGCTTTCTTT,TRBV6-5,TRBJ1-1,few,-